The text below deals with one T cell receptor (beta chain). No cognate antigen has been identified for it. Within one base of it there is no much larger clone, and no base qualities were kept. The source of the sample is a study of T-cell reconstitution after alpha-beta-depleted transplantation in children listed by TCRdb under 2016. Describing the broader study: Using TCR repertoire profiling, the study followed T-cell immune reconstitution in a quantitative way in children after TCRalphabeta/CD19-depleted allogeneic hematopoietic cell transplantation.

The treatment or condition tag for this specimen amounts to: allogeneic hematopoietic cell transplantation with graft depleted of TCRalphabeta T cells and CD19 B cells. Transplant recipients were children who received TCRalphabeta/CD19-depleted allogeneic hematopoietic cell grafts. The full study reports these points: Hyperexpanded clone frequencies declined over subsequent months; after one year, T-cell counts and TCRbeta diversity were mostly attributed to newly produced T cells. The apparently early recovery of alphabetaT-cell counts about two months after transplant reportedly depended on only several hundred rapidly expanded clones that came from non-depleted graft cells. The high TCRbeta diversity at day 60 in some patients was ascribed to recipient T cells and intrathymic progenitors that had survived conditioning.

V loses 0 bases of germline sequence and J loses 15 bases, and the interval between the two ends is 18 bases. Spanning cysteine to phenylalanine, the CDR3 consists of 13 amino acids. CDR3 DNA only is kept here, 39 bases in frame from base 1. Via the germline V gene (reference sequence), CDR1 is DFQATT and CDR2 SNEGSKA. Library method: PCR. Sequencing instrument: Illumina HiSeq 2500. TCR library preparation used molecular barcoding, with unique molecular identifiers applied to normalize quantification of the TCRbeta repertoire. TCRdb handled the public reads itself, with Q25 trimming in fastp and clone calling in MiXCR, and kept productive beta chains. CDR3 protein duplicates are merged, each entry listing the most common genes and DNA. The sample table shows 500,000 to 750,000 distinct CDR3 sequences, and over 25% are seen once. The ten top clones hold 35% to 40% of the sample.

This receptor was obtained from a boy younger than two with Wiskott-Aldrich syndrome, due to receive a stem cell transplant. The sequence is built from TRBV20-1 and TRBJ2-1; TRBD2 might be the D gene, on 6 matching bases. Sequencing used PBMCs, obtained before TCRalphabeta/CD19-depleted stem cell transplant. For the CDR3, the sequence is CSARDLVGGKVFF. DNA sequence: TGCAGTGCTAGAGATTTGGTCGGCGGGAAGGTGTTCTTC.